These 6 T cell receptor beta chains were all obtained from the same sample, sequenced in a study of cytomegalovirus exposure and HLA in healthy donors. Repertoires were generated with immunoSEQ multiplex PCR, while TCRdb's copy carries only in-frame clones and drops some. In the table there are about 130,000 clones, about 88% of which are singletons. Material for sequencing was PBMCs. The receptors were sampled from a man in his thirties or forties in good health and CMV-seronegative.

This clone was detected a few times. DNA of the CDR3: TGTGCCAGCAAACTAGCGTTACTGGGGACCGGGGAGCTGTTTTTT. This codes for CASKLALLGTGELFF. The chain employs TRBV19 and TRBJ2-2; 7 positions match TRBD2. The germline CDR1 and CDR2 sequences are LNHDA and SQIVND (reference sequence). The V segment lost 9 bases and the J segment 5 bases; nucleotides outside the gene matches: 12. The CDR3 totals 15 residues.

The genes are TRBV11-3 and TRBJ2-3; TRBD2 agrees at 13 bases. CDR1 is SGHNT, CDR2 YENEEA, per germline. The V gene end was trimmed by 1 base and the J gene end by 2 bases; junction bases not matched to a gene: 3. The CDR3 runs to 17 residues. CDR3 nucleotide sequence: TGTGCCAGCAGCTTAGGACTAGCGGGAGGATACACAGATACGCAGTATTTT. The encoded protein is CASSLGLAGGYTDTQYF.

This chain joins TRBV7-2 and TRBJ1-5; possibly TRBD1 for D (6 bases). The CDR3 consists of 15 residues. Trimming removed 5 bases at V and 1 base at J, with 12 bases between. CDR1 and CDR2 (germline): SGHTA, FQGNSA. The CDR3 DNA is TGTGCCAGCAGCACGCAGGGGAACAGCAATCAGCCCCAGCATTTT. Its translation is CASSTQGNSNQPQHF.

The genes are TRBV5-6 and TRBJ1-5, with D possibly matching TRBD1 (5 bases). This CDR3 contains 15 residues. Germline values: CDR1 SGHDT, CDR2 YYEEEE. V was shortened by 6 bases and J by 0 bases, with 13 bases between the two germline ends. CDR3 in DNA: TGTGCCAGCAATTTGGGGGGTCCTAGCAATCAGCCCCAGCATTTT. Protein: CASNLGGPSNQPQHF.

The chain couples TRBV9 to TRBJ2-3; a possible D gene is TRBD1 (6 bases). Germline V gives CDR1 SGDLS, CDR2 YYNGEE. This CDR3 region has 14 residues. The germline V and J ends were trimmed by 3 bases and 5 bases, with 13 bases remaining between them. The CDR3 sequence is CASSAGQIKDTQYF. The CDR3 DNA sequence: TGTGCCAGCAGCGCCGGACAGATTAAAGATACGCAGTATTTT. The full variable domain, rest sourced from reference TRBV9 and TRBJ2-3, is DSGVTQTPKHLITATGQRVTLRCSPRSGDLSVYWYQQSLDQGLQFLIQYYNGEERAKGNILERFSAQQFPDLHSELNLSSLELGDSALYFCASSAGQIKDTQYFGPGTRLTVL.

This clone has a single count. The V and J genes are TRBV20-1 and TRBJ1-1; D perhaps matches TRBD1 (6 bases). V lost 6 bases and J 3 bases, leaving 8 bases between the germline ends. The CDR3 length is 11 residues. CDR1 is DFQATT, CDR2 SNEGSKA, per germline (reference sequence). CDR3 nucleotides: TGCAGTGCCCCAGGGGACACTGAAGCTTTCTTT. Translated: CSAPGDTEAFF.